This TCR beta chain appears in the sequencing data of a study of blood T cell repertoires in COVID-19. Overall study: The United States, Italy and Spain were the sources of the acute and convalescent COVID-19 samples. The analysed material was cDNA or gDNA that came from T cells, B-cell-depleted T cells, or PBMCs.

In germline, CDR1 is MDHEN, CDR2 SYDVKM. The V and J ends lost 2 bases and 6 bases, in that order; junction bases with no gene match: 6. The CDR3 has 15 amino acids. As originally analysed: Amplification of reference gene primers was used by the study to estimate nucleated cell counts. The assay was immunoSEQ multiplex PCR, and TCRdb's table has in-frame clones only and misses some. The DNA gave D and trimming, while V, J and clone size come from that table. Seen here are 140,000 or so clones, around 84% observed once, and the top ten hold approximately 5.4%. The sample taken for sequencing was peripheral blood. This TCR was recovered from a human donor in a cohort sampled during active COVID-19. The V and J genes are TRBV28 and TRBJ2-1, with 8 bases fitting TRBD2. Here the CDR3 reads CASSLAGGLVNEQFF. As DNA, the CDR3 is TGTGCCAGCAGTTTAGCGGGGGGTTTGGTCAATGAGCAGTTCTTC. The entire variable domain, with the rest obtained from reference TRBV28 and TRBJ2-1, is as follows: DVKVTQSSRYLVKRTGEKVFLECVQDMDHENMFWYRQDPGLGLRLIYFSYDVKMKEKGDIPEGYSVSREKKERFSLILESASTNQTSMYLCASSLAGGLVNEQFFGPGTRLTVL.